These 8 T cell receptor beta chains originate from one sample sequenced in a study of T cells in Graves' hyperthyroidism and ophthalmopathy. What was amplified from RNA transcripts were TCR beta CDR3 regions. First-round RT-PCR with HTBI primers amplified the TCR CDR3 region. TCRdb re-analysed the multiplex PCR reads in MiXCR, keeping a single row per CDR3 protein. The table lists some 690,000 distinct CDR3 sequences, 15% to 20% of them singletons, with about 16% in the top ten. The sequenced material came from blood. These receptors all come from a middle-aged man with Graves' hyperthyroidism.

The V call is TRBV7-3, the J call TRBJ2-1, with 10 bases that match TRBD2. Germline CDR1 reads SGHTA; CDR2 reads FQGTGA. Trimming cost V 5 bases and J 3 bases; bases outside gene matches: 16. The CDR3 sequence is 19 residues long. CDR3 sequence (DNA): TGTGCCAGCAGCCAAAGGACTAGCGGATCCCCGTTTAACTACAATGAGCAGTTCTTC. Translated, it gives CASSQRTSGSPFNYNEQFF. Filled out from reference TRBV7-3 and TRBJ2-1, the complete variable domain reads GAGVSQTPSNKVTEKGKYVELRCDPISGHTALYWYRQSLGQGPEFLIYFQGTGAADDSGLPNDRFFAVRPEGSVSTLKIQRTERGDSAVYLCASSQRTSGSPFNYNEQFFGPGTRLTVL.

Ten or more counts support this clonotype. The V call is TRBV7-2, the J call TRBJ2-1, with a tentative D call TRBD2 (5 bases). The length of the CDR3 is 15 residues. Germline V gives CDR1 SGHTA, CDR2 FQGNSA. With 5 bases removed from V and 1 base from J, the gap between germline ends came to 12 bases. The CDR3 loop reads CASSPGFSSYNEQFF. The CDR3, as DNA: TGTGCCAGCAGCCCGGGATTCTCTTCCTACAATGAGCAGTTCTTC.

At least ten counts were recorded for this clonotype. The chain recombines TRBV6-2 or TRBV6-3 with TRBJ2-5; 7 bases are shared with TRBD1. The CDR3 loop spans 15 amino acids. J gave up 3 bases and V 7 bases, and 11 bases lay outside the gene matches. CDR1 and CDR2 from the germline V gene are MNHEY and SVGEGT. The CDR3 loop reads CASTQDRVREETQYF. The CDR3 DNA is TGTGCCAGCACCCAAGACAGGGTTAGAGAAGAGACCCAGTACTTC.

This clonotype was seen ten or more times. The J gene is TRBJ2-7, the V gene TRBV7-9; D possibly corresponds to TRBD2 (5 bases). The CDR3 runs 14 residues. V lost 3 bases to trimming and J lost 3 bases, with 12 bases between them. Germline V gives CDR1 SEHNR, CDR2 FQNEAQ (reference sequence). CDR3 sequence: CASSLGKRDYEQYF. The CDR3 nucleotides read TGTGCCAGCAGCTTGGGAAAACGGGACTACGAGCAGTACTTC.

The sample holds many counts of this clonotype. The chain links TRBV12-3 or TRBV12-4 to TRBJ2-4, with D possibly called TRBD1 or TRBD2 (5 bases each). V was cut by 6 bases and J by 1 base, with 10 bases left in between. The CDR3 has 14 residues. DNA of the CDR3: TGTGCCAGCAGCCGGGGCGGGGCCAAAAACATTCAGTACTTC. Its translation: CASSRGGAKNIQYF.

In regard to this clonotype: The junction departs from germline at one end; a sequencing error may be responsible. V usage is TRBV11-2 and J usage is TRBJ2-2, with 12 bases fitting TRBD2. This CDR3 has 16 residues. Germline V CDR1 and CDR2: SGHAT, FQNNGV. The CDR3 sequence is CASSLLAGGPHGEPFF. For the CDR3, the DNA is TGTGCCAGCAGCTTACTAGCGGGAGGGCCTCACGGGGAGCCGTTTTTT.

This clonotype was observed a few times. CDR3 in amino acids: CASSLGQGSRLFF. For the CDR3, the DNA is TGTGCCAGCAGTTTGGGTCAGGGTAGTCGGCTGTTTTTT. The rearrangement joins TRBV28 to TRBJ2-2, with D perhaps TRBD1 (5 bases). CDR3 length equals 13 residues. Trimming took off 3 bases at V and 13 bases at J, with 15 bases between the two ends. Germline loops: CDR1 MDHEN, CDR2 SYDVKM.

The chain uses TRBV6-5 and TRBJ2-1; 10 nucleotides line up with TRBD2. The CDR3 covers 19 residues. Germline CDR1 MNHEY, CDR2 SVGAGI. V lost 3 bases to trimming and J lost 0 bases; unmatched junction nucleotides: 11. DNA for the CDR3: TGTGCCAGCAGTTATTCAACTAGCGGGATTATTAGCTCCTACAATGAGCAGTTCTTC. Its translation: CASSYSTSGIISSYNEQFF.